This TCR beta chain derives from a study of shared clonotypes between healthy human individuals. TCRdb's table, derived via immunoSEQ multiplex PCR, lists solely in-frame clones and lacks some. The table lists 2 million to 3 million clones, over 85% of them singletons. Study results and limitations: The rarefaction results pointed to incomplete sorted-subset sequencing despite large depth.

The V end was cut by 3 bases, the J end by 15 bases, with 9 bases between. The V gene's germline CDR1 is SGHTA and CDR2 FQGNSA. The CDR3 runs to 11 residues. Worth noting for this clone: No antigen is known for it.

The sample comprised naive CD4+ T cells from PBMCs. Sample subset: CD45RA+ positively selected. The gene calls are TRBV7-2 and TRBJ1-6; D is unresolved. This TCR was sampled from a man aged 18-30 years in good health. Some clones in this sample may be carry-over from other donors' samples. The CDR3: CASSFRRILHF. The CDR3 nucleotides are TGTGCCAGCAGCTTTAGGCGAATCCTCCACTTT.